Following are 20 T cell receptor beta chains from one sample sequenced in a study of shared clonotypes between healthy human individuals. Sequencing used immunoSEQ multiplex PCR; TCRdb keeps in-frame clones, though not all of them. The sample includes some 2,500,000 clones, about 90% seen only once; the top ten take more than 0.35%. Sequencing was performed on naive CD4+ T cells from PBMCs. Subset defined: CD45RA+ positively selected. These receptors were obtained from a man aged 18 to 29 in good health. Some clones in this sample may be carry-over from other donors' samples.

Notes on this clone: The junction does not match germline at one end; this may be a read error. The rearrangement links TRBV5-6 to TRBJ1-1; D possibly corresponds to TRBD1 (5 bases). There are 15 residues in the CDR3. The germline V gene has CDR1 SGHDT and CDR2 YYEEEE. The CDR3 nucleotides are TGTGCCAGCAGCTTACTCTCACTCCGGGACGCCGCTCAAGTCTTT. Amino acids: CASSLLSLRDAAQVF.

The chain joins TRBV5-1 to TRBJ2-6; D gene unclear. Germline V gene lookup returns CDR1 SGHRS and CDR2 YFSETQ. With 1 base removed from V and 1 base from J, the gap between germline ends came to 15 bases. This CDR3 is 18 amino acids long. CDR3 in amino acids: CASSLKSPSMSGANVLTF. The DNA of the CDR3 is TGCGCCAGCAGCTTGAAATCACCATCAATGTCTGGGGCCAACGTCCTGACTTTC.

This clone was detected only a few times. The rearrangement uses TRBV5-4 and TRBJ2-1; possibly TRBD1 or TRBD2 for D (5 bases each). Germline CDR1 and CDR2: SGHNT and YYREEE (reference sequence). The CDR3 covers 16 residues. The germline V and J ends were trimmed by 9 bases and 4 bases, with 23 bases remaining between them. The chain's CDR3 is CATQGPRGRVYNEQFF. DNA of the CDR3: TGTGCCACCCAGGGACCAAGGGGTCGGGTTTACAATGAGCAGTTCTTC.

This rearrangement joins TRBV11-1 to TRBJ1-1; no clear D gene. Looked up from germline, CDR1 is SGHAT and CDR2 is FQDESV (reference sequence). The V end lost 1 base, the J end lost 1 base, and 7 bases lay between the germline ends. The length of the CDR3 is 14 residues. In nucleotides, the CDR3 is TGTGCCAGCAGCTTAGGTCTGTCGAACACTGAAGCTTTCTTT. Translating gives CASSLGLSNTEAFF.

This chain connects TRBV7-9 to TRBJ1-4; possibly TRBD1 for D (6 bases). Between the trimmed V and J ends, which lost 4 bases and 1 base, there was a span of 7 bases. CDR1 SEHNR and CDR2 FQNEAQ come from the germline V gene (reference sequence). The CDR3 has 14 amino acids. The CDR3 is CASSSDRTNEKLFF. DNA for the CDR3: TGTGCCAGCAGCTCGGACAGAACTAATGAAAAACTGTTTTTT.

The V and J genes are TRBV4-1 and TRBJ1-5, with D hard to call. Germline V gives CDR1 MGHRA, CDR2 YSYEKL. This CDR3 has 15 residues. V dropped 0 bases and J dropped 0 bases, with 6 bases sitting between them. CDR3 coding DNA: TGCGCCAGCAGCCAAGATAGTCGTAGCAATCAGCCCCAGCATTTT. It encodes CASSQDSRSNQPQHF.

This chain links TRBV10-3 with TRBJ1-4, with 7 positions matching TRBD1. The CDR3 is 17 amino acids. V trimming: 2 bases; J trimming: 8 bases; junction bases outside the gene matches: 14. The germline CDR1 and CDR2 sequences are ENHRY and SYGVKD. Written as DNA, the CDR3 is TGTGCCATCAGTGAGACTTCGGGCGGGCAGGGGGGCGAAAAACTGTTTTTT. Its protein product is CAISETSGGQGGEKLFF.

About this clone itself: The identical CDR3 is also encoded by other nucleotide sequences in the sample. J is TRBJ2-1 and V is TRBV18, with 7 bases that match TRBD1. V lost 6 bases and J lost 4; bases outside the gene matches: 6. Germline values: CDR1 KGHSH, CDR2 LQKENI. The length of the CDR3 is 14 residues. Here the CDR3 reads CASSSGTDYNEQFF. The CDR3, as DNA: TGTGCCAGCTCTTCCGGGACAGATTACAATGAGCAGTTCTTC.

The chain carries TRBV5-1 and TRBJ1-2; no reliable D call. V lost 0 bases and J 2 bases, leaving 8 bases between the germline ends. The CDR3 has 14 amino acids. Germline loops: CDR1 SGHRS, CDR2 YFSETQ. Here the CDR3 DNA reads TGCGCCAGCAGCTTGGATCTGGGAAACTATGGCTACACCTTC. Its translation is CASSLDLGNYGYTF.

The genes are TRBV7-9 and TRBJ2-1; D is possibly TRBD2 (6 bases). CDR3 length: 15 amino acids. V was shortened by 1 base and J by 5 bases, with 12 bases between the two germline ends. Germline V gene lookup returns CDR1 SEHNR and CDR2 FQNEAQ (reference sequence). CDR3 residues: CASSLGGSGDNEQFF. As DNA, the CDR3 is TGTGCCAGCAGCTTAGGTGGTTCGGGGGACAATGAGCAGTTCTTC.

About this clone itself: Different DNA sequences within this sample yield the same CDR3. The V gene is TRBV6-5, the J gene TRBJ2-7; TRBD1 or TRBD2 may be the D gene (5 bases each). The CDR3 covers 11 residues. V was trimmed by 6 bases and J by 6 bases, leaving 9 bases between them. CDR1 and CDR2 (germline): MNHEY, SVGAGI. The CDR3 is CASRRGTEQYF. The CDR3 DNA reads as TGTGCCAGCAGGAGGGGCACCGAGCAGTACTTC.

The J gene is TRBJ2-3, the V gene TRBV7-3, with 7 bases that match TRBD1. Trimming cost V 2 bases and J 4 bases; bases outside gene matches: 6. The CDR3 is 15 amino acids. Per germline, CDR1 SGHTA and CDR2 FQGTGA. CDR3: CASSLRRRGSDTQYF. In DNA, the CDR3 is TGTGCCAGCAGCTTACGGCGCAGGGGGTCAGATACGCAGTATTTT.

This chain connects TRBV27 to TRBJ2-7, with TRBD2 matching 9 bases. The CDR3 covers 17 residues. Germline V CDR1 and CDR2: MNHEY, SMNVEV (reference sequence). The V segment lost 2 bases and the J segment 3 bases; nucleotides outside the gene matches: 11. The CDR3 spells CASSLKSQAGGRYEQYF. Here the CDR3 DNA reads TGTGCCAGCAGTTTAAAATCCCAAGCGGGAGGACGCTACGAGCAGTACTTC.

The chain recombines TRBV6-1 with TRBJ1-1; D remains unclear. V lost 8 bases, J lost 8 bases, and 21 bases lay in between. CDR1 and CDR2 (germline): MNHNS, SASEGT. The CDR3 has 14 amino acids. The CDR3 spells CASGRRPLDGEAFF. Written as DNA, the CDR3 is TGTGCCAGCGGAAGAAGGCCCCTCGACGGGGAAGCTTTCTTT.

The chain joins TRBV29-1 to TRBJ2-1; 8 bases align to TRBD1. Germline values: CDR1 SQVTM, CDR2 ANQGSEA. V dropped 4 bases and J dropped 13; count of bases not matched to a gene: 6. This CDR3 has 11 amino acids. The CDR3 bases are TGCAGCGTTGGGGACAGGCGCACCCAGTTCTTC. Amino acids: CSVGDRRTQFF.

This rearrangement joins TRBV7-9 to TRBJ2-1; TRBD2 matches 11 bases. This CDR3 comprises 15 residues. V shed 5 bases, J shed 10 bases, and the junction held 10 bases outside the gene matches. Germline loops: CDR1 SEHNR, CDR2 FQNEAQ (reference sequence). The CDR3 bases are TGTGCCAGCAGCCAAACTAGCGGGAGTCGCGGGGAGCAGTTCTTC. Its protein is CASSQTSGSRGEQFF. Complete variable domain (other parts from reference TRBV7-9 and TRBJ2-1): DTGVSQNPRHKITKRGQNVTFRCDPISEHNRLYWYRQTLGQGPEFLTYFQNEAQLEKSRLLSDRFSAERPKGSFSTLEIQRTEQGDSAMYLCASSQTSGSRGEQFFGPGTRLTVL.

This chain joins TRBV27 and TRBJ1-5; 7 nucleotides match TRBD1. The V gene's germline CDR1 is MNHEY and CDR2 SMNVEV (reference sequence). The CDR3 is 14 amino acids. V gave up 4 bases and J gave up 6 bases; unmatched junction bases: 6. CDR3 DNA sequence: TGTGCCAGCAGTTCCCAGGGGGAAGGTCAGCCCCAGCATTTT. This gives the protein CASSSQGEGQPQHF.

Here the CDR3 DNA reads TGTGCCTGCCCATCGCGGGAGGGCCGGAATGAGCAGTTCTTC. It codes for CACPSREGRNEQFF. V gene TRBV30 combines with J gene TRBJ2-1; TRBD2 aligns across 9 bases. J gave up 7 bases and V 6 bases, and 10 bases lay outside the gene matches. The length of the CDR3 is 14 residues. In germline, CDR1 is GTSNPN, CDR2 SVGIG (reference sequence). The variable domain in full, completed from reference TRBV30 and TRBJ2-1, reads SQTIHQWPATLVQPVGSPLSLECTVEGTSNPNLYWYRQAAGRGLQLLFYSVGIGQISSEVPQNLSASRPQDRQFILSSKKLLLSDSGFYLCACPSREGRNEQFFGPGTRLTVL.

The CDR3 nucleotides are TGTGCCAGCAGCCGCGAGACAGGGGACGGCTACACCTTC. Its protein is CASSRETGDGYTF. The chain employs TRBV5-4 and TRBJ1-2; 8 nucleotides match TRBD1. Germline V CDR1 and CDR2: SGHNT, YYREEE (reference sequence). CDR3 size: 13 residues. V lost 4 bases, J lost 8 bases, and 7 bases stayed unmatched.

This sequence joins TRBV27 and TRBJ2-7; D ambiguous. Germline CDR1 is MNHEY and CDR2 is SMNVEV (reference sequence). The CDR3 loop spans 15 amino acids. The V end was cut by 5 bases, the J end by 0 bases, with 14 bases between. CDR3 sequence: CASSGRPFYSYEQYF. Here the CDR3 DNA reads TGTGCCAGCAGTGGCCGCCCATTTTACTCCTACGAGCAGTACTTC.